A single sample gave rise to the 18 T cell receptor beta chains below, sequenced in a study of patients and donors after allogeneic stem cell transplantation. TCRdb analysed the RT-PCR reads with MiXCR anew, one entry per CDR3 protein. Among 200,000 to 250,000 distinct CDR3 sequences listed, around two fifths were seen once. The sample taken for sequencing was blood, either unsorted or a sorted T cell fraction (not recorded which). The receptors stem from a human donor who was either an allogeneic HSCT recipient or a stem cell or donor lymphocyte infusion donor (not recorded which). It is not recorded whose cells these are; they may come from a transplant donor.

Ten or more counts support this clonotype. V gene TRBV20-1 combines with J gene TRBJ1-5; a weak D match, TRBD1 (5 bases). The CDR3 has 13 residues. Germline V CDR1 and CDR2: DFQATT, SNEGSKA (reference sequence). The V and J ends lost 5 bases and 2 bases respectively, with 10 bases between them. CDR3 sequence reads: CSAQGGGNQPQHF. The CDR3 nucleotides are TGCAGTGCTCAGGGCGGGGGCAATCAGCCCCAGCATTTT.

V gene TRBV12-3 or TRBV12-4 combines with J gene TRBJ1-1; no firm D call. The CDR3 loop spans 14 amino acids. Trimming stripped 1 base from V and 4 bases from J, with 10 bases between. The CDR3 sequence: CASSLGGSATEAFF. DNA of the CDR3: TGTGCCAGCAGTTTAGGGGGATCCGCCACTGAAGCTTTCTTT.

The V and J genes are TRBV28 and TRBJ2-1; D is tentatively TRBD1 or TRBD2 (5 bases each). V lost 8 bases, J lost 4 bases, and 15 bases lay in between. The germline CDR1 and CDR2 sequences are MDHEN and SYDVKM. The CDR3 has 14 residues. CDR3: CASRRGAPYNEQFF. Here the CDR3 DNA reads TGTGCCAGCCGACGAGGGGCCCCATACAATGAGCAGTTCTTC.

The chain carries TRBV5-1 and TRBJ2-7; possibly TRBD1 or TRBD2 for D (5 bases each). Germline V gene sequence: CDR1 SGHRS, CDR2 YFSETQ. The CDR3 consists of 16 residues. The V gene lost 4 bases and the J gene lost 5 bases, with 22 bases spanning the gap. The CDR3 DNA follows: TGCGCCAGCAGCCCGGGACGGCCTTACATAGTCCACGAGCAGTACTTC. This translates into CASSPGRPYIVHEQYF.

The CDR3 nucleotides read TGTGCCAGCAGCTCTCGGGACAGGGGATCGGAGACCCAGTACTTC. Amino acids: CASSSRDRGSETQYF. This chain connects TRBV7-9 to TRBJ2-5; 10 bases fit TRBD1. The CDR3 contains 15 residues. Trimming removed 4 bases from V and 5 bases from J; junction bases left unmatched: 7. Germline V gene lookup returns CDR1 SEHNR and CDR2 FQNEAQ (reference sequence).

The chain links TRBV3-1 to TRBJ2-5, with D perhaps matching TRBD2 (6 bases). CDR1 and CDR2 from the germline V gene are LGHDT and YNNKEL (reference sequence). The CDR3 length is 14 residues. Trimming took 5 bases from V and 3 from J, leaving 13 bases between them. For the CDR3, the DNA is TGTGCCAGCAGCTTCTTCGGCGGGGAAGAGACCCAGTACTTC. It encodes CASSFFGGEETQYF.

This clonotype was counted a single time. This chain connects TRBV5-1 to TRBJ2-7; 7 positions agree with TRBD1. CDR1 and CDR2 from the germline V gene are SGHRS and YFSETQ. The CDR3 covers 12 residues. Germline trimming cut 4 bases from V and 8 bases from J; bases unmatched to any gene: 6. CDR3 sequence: CASSAQGEKQYF. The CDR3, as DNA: TGCGCCAGCAGCGCTCAGGGGGAGAAGCAGTACTTC.

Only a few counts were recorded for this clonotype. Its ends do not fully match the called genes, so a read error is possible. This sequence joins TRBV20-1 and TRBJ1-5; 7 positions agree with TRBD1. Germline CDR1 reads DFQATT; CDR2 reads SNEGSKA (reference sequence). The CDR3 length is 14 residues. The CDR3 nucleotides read TGCAGTGCTACCCTTCTAGGGGGCAATCACCCCCAGCATTTT. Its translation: CSATLLGGNHPQHF.

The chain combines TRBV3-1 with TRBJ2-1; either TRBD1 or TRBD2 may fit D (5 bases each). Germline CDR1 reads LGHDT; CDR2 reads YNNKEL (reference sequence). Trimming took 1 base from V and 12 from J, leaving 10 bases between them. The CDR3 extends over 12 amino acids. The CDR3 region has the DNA TGTGCCAGCAGCCAAGTCGGGACCTTGCAGTTCTTC. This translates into CASSQVGTLQFF.

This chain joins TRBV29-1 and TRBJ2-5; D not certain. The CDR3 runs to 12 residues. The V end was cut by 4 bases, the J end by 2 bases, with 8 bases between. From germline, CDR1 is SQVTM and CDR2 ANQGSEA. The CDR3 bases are TGCAGCGTTGCTACAGAACAAGAGACCCAGTACTTC. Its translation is CSVATEQETQYF.

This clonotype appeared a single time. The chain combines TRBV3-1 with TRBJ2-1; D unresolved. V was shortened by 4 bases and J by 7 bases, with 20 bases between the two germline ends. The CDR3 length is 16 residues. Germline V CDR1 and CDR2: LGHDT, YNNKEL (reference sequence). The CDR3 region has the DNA TGTGCCAGCAGCCCCCAGGCCTCGTATCCCATGAATGAGCAGTTCTTC. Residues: CASSPQASYPMNEQFF.

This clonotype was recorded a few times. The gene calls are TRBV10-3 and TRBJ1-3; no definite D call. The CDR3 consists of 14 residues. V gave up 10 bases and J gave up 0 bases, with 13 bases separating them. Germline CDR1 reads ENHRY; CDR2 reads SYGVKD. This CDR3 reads CASRTSSSGNTIYF. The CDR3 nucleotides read TGTGCCAGCCGGACCTCTAGCTCTGGAAACACCATATATTTT.

CDR3 sequence: CSASGGTNEQFF. In DNA form, the CDR3 reads TGCAGTGCCTCGGGGGGGACCAATGAGCAGTTCTTC. This chain joins TRBV20-1 and TRBJ2-1, with TRBD2 matching 8 bases. CDR3 length: 12 residues. J gave up 6 bases and V 6 bases, and 4 bases lay outside the gene matches. Germline CDR1 and CDR2: DFQATT and SNEGSKA (reference sequence).

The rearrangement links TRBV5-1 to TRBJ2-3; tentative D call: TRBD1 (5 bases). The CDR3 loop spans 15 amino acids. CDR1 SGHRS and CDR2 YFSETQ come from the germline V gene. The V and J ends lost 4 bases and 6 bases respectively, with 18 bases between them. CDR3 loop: CASSLTPGRGDTQYF. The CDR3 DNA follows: TGCGCCAGCAGCCTTACCCCAGGGCGAGGCGATACGCAGTATTTT.

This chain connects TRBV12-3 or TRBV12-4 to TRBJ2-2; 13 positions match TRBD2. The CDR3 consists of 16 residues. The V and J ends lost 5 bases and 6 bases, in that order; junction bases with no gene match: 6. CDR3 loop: CASSPPGLAGPGELFF. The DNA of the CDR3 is TGTGCCAGCAGTCCCCCGGGACTAGCGGGGCCCGGGGAGCTGTTTTTT.

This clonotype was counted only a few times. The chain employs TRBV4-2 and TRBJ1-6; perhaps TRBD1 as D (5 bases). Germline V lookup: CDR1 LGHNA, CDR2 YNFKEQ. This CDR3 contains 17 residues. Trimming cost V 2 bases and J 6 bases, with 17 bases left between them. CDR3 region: CASSQSPQGAGNSPLHF. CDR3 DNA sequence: TGTGCCAGCAGCCAATCCCCCCAGGGAGCGGGTAATTCACCCCTCCACTTT.

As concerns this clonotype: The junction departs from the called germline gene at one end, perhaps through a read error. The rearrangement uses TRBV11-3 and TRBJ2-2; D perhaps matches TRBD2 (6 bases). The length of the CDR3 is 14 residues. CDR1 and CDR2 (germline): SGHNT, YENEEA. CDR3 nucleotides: TGTGGCAGCAGCTTGGGAGGAGGCACCGGGGAGCTGTTTTTT. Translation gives CGSSLGGGTGELFF.

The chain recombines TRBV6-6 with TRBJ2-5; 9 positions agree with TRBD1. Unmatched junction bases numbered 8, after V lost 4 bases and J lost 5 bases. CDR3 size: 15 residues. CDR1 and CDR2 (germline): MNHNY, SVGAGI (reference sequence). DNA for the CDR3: TGTGCCAGCAGTTGGGGACAGGGAGGGCTGGAGACCCAGTACTTC. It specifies CASSWGQGGLETQYF.